This T cell receptor (beta chain) was sequenced during a study of cytomegalovirus exposure and HLA in healthy donors. Germline CDR1 is MNHEY and CDR2 is SVGAGI. This CDR3 has 13 amino acids. The V gene lost 5 bases and the J gene lost 2 bases, with 9 bases spanning the gap. Amplification used 60 Vbeta primers and 13 Jbeta primers. Only in-frame clones appear in the TCRdb table, and some are missing; sequencing was by immunoSEQ multiplex PCR. In the table there are over 80,000 clones, around 81% of which are singletons. The genes are TRBV6-5 and TRBJ1-1; a possible D gene is TRBD1 (6 bases). Sequencing was performed on PBMCs. The sequence was obtained from a man between 40 and 49 years old in good health and CMV-seropositive. CDR3 protein: CASSGGGNTEAFF. CDR3 bases: TGTGCCAGCAGTGGGGGCGGTAACACTGAAGCTTTCTTT.